These 10 T cell receptor beta chains share one sample of origin, sequenced in a study of blood T cell repertoires in COVID-19. Clones were sequenced by immunoSEQ multiplex PCR, and TCRdb holds only the in-frame ones, with some missing. This sample carries some 140,000 clones, 83% of them seen once, and the ten largest clones take 12%. Sequencing was carried out using peripheral blood. The origin of the receptors is a woman aged 55-69 years with COVID-19, enrolled during active disease.

V gene TRBV30 combines with J gene TRBJ1-3; D possibly corresponds to TRBD1 (5 bases). V lost 3 bases to trimming and J lost 2 bases, with 14 bases between them. Germline V gene sequence: CDR1 GTSNPN, CDR2 SVGIG (reference sequence). This CDR3 is built from 15 residues. CDR3 residues: CAWRFGGVAGNTIYF. In DNA, the CDR3 is TGTGCCTGGAGGTTTGGAGGGGTGGCTGGAAACACCATATATTTT.

The chain carries TRBV6-5 and TRBJ1-2; D perhaps matches TRBD1 (5 bases). V was cut by 2 bases and J by 4 bases, with 8 bases left in between. The CDR3 sequence is 13 residues long. Germline V gene data show CDR1 as MNHEY and CDR2 as SVGAGI. The CDR3 loop is CASSYDRLYGYTF. The CDR3 coding sequence is TGTGCCAGCAGTTACGACAGACTCTATGGCTACACCTTC.

V usage is TRBV19 and J usage is TRBJ2-3; 7 bases map to TRBD2. Germline V gene lookup returns CDR1 LNHDA and CDR2 SQIVND (reference sequence). The V gene end was trimmed by 4 bases and the J gene end by 4 bases; junction bases not matched to a gene: 5. CDR3 size: 14 residues. CDR3 coding DNA: TGTGCCAGTAGTAAGGGACTAAGAGCAGATACGCAGTATTTT. Encoded protein: CASSKGLRADTQYF.

V usage is TRBV5-1 and J usage is TRBJ1-1; weak D call: TRBD1 (5 bases). The CDR3 is 13 residues long. V dropped 5 bases and J dropped 7 bases, with 15 bases sitting between them. CDR1 and CDR2 (germline): SGHRS, YFSETQ. The CDR3 bases are TGCGCCAGCAGGGAAGGGGCGAGGAGTGAAGCTTTCTTT. This sequence encodes CASREGARSEAFF.

The chain combines TRBV4-2 with TRBJ2-1; TRBD2 matches 11 bases. The CDR3 totals 18 residues. With V trimmed by 0 bases and J by 5 bases, 9 bases remained unmatched. Per germline, CDR1 LGHNA and CDR2 YNFKEQ. The CDR3 region is CASSQEVLLAGANNEQFF. CDR3 DNA sequence: TGTGCCAGCAGCCAAGAGGTCTTACTAGCGGGGGCCAACAATGAGCAGTTCTTC.

The V gene is TRBV5-1, the J gene TRBJ1-2; D possibly corresponds to TRBD1 (6 bases). Between the trimmed V and J ends, which lost 4 bases and 8 bases, there was a span of 15 bases. CDR1 is SGHRS, CDR2 YFSETQ, per germline. The CDR3 totals 13 residues. DNA of the CDR3: TGCGCCAGCAGCCCGGACAGTCTCAAGGGCTACACCTTC. It codes for CASSPDSLKGYTF.

The J gene is TRBJ2-3, the V gene TRBV15, with D maybe TRBD2 (5 bases). Germline loops: CDR1 LNHNV, CDR2 YYDKDF (reference sequence). This CDR3 contains 14 residues. Trimming shortened V by 4 bases and J by 3 bases, and 11 bases separated the two germline ends. CDR3 residues: CATSTRDSTDTQYF. Written as DNA, the CDR3 is TGTGCCACCAGCACCCGGGATAGTACAGATACGCAGTATTTT.

CDR3: CASSRSGDFRYNEQFF. Written as DNA, the CDR3 is TGTGCCAGCAGCAGGTCGGGAGATTTCAGGTACAATGAGCAGTTCTTC. This rearrangement joins TRBV3-1 (or the pseudogene TRBV3-2) to TRBJ2-1; D may be TRBD2 (6 bases). CDR1 LGHDT and CDR2 YNNKEL come from the germline V gene (reference sequence). V was cut by 5 bases and J by 4 bases, with 18 bases left in between. This CDR3 contains 16 residues.

This clone has just one count. The chain has TRBV29-1 and TRBJ1-5, with D perhaps matching TRBD1 (6 bases). V lost 4 bases to trimming and J lost 15 bases, with 13 bases between them. CDR3 size: 10 residues. The germline V gene encodes CDR1 SQVTM and CDR2 ANQGSEA. CDR3 sequence reads: CSVVLWGPHF. The CDR3, as DNA: TGCAGCGTTGTGCTCTGGGGGCCGCATTTT. The full variable domain, with the rest looked up from reference TRBV29-1 and TRBJ1-5, is SAVISQKPSRDICQRGTSLTIQCQVDSQVTMMFWYRQQPGQSLTLIATANQGSEATYESGFVIDKFPISRPNLTFSTLTVSNMSPEDSSIYLCSVVLWGPHFGDGTRLSIL.

V and J are TRBV5-1 and TRBJ2-1; 10 bases are shared with TRBD2. This CDR3 is built from 15 residues. Germline-derived CDR1 and CDR2 are SGHRS and YFSETQ. Unmatched junction bases numbered 5, after V lost 0 bases and J lost 8 bases. CDR3 DNA sequence: TGCGCCAGCAGCTTGGTAGCGGGGGGTATTTATGAGCAGTTCTTC. Translation: CASSLVAGGIYEQFF.